The rows below give T cell receptor beta chains drawn from one sample of a study of identical twins. Each CDR3 protein gets one entry after TCRdb re-called the 5' RACE reads with MiXCR. The sample consists of around 490,000 distinct CDR3 sequences, approximately 20% of them appearing once. The same specimen was also included in a second study, on yellow fever vaccine responses in identical twins.

Material for sequencing was CD4+ T cells sorted from blood. The receptors originated from a woman aged 18 to 35 in good health. CDR3s include the opening cysteine and the closing phenylalanine or tryptophan. Fields, in order: V gene, D gene, clone size, J gene, CDR3 protein, CDR3 DNA. D genes are given only for firm matches. Not every row has a clone size; where given, it reads once, few, many or a size class.

TRBV27,NA,NA,TRBJ2-5,CASSRRQATQETQYF,TGTGCCAGCAGTCGAAGGCAGGCCACCCAAGAGACCCAGTACTTC
TRBV14,TRBD1,few,TRBJ2-4,CASSQAWDRGNIQYF,TGTGCCAGCAGCCAAGCCTGGGACAGGGGAAACATTCAGTACTTC
TRBV29-1,NA,NA,TRBJ2-4,CSVEGGVGRNIQYF,TGCAGCGTTGAAGGCGGAGTTGGGAGAAACATTCAGTACTTC
TRBV12-3/TRBV12-4,NA,few,TRBJ2-7,CASSLMLEQYF,TGTGCCAGCAGTTTAATGCTCGAGCAGTACTTC
TRBV7-3,NA,NA,TRBJ2-1,CASSLDRQGYEQFF,TGTGCCAGCAGCTTAGATAGGCAGGGCTATGAGCAGTTCTTC
TRBV19,NA,few,TRBJ1-4,CASRTGTHSGKLFF,TGTGCCAGTAGGACTGGGACTCACAGTGGAAAACTGTTTTTT
TRBV24-1,NA,few,TRBJ2-1,CATSDFTYSHNEQFF,TGTGCCACCAGTGATTTTACCTATAGCCACAATGAGCAGTTCTTC
TRBV20-1,NA,few,TRBJ2-7,CSAHVGGGTQAYEQYF,TGCAGTGCCCACGTGGGGGGCGGGACCCAAGCCTACGAGCAGTACTTC
TRBV6-1,TRBD2,NA,TRBJ2-7,CASTPSGTSGSEQYF,TGTGCCAGCACCCCATCGGGGACTAGCGGGAGCGAGCAGTACTTC
TRBV18,TRBD2,few,TRBJ2-1,CASSSRLADSYNEQFF,TGTGCCAGCTCATCTAGACTAGCGGACTCCTACAATGAGCAGTTCTTC
TRBV27,NA,NA,TRBJ2-4,CASSRQVSQSKNIQYF,TGTGCCAGCAGCCGACAGGTTTCTCAAAGCAAAAACATTCAGTACTTC
TRBV6-1,NA,NA,TRBJ2-3,CASRADGPSTDTQYF,TGTGCCAGCAGGGCGGACGGTCCAAGCACAGATACGCAGTATTTT
TRBV12-3/TRBV12-4,NA,few,TRBJ1-5,CASSLRGPLEGDQPQHF,TGTGCCAGCAGTTTACGTGGACCGCTTGAGGGGGATCAGCCCCAGCATTTT
TRBV5-1,TRBD2,NA,TRBJ2-1,CASSLANSGQELFF,TGCGCCAGCAGCTTGGCGAATAGCGGGCAGGAACTGTTCTTC
TRBV18,TRBD2,NA,TRBJ2-1,CASSPMGTSPYNEQFF,TGTGCCAGCTCACCAATGGGGACTAGCCCATACAATGAGCAGTTCTTC
TRBV2,NA,many,TRBJ1-1,CASRVGEVNTEAFF,TGTGCCAGCAGGGTAGGGGAGGTGAACACTGAAGCTTTCTTT
TRBV2,NA,NA,TRBJ2-3,CASSWEVTADTQYF,TGTGCCAGCAGTTGGGAGGTGACGGCAGATACGCAGTATTTT
TRBV2,TRBD1,few,TRBJ2-5,CASSTTGGLETQYF,TGTGCCAGCAGTACCACAGGGGGCTTAGAGACCCAGTACTTC
TRBV10-2,TRBD2,few,TRBJ2-1,CASSARGGNEQFF,TGCGCCAGCAGTGCTAGGGGAGGGAATGAGCAGTTCTTC
TRBV5-1,TRBD1,NA,TRBJ2-5,CARRDRYF,TGCGCCCGCCGGGACAGGTACTTC
TRBV6-1,NA,NA,TRBJ1-2,CASSGVGGSLFYGYTF,TGTGCCAGCAGTGGTGTAGGGGGTTCCCTCTTCTATGGCTACACCTTC
TRBV5-1,NA,few,TRBJ1-1,CASSFLGQWTEAFF,TGCGCCAGCAGCTTCTTGGGACAATGGACTGAAGCTTTCTTT
TRBV10-2,TRBD2,NA,TRBJ2-3,CASRAPGLAGLDTQYF,TGCGCCAGCAGGGCCCCGGGACTAGCGGGATTGGATACGCAGTATTTT
TRBV7-9,TRBD1,few,TRBJ1-6,CASSSDRVVSPLHF,TGTGCCAGCAGCTCCGACAGGGTGGTATCACCCCTCCACTTT
TRBV6-2/TRBV6-3,NA,NA,TRBJ2-1,CASNDPGPVLNEQFF,TGTGCCAGCAACGACCCGGGACCCGTGTTGAATGAGCAGTTCTTC
TRBV20-1,TRBD2,NA,TRBJ2-1,CSARASGTTLNEQFF,TGCAGTGCTAGGGCTAGCGGGACCACTCTCAATGAGCAGTTCTTC
TRBV10-1,TRBD2,few,TRBJ2-3,CASSELASGNADTQYF,TGCGCCAGCAGTGAACTAGCTAGCGGGAACGCAGATACGCAGTATTTT
TRBV20-1,NA,NA,TRBJ2-7,CSARAFWGSYEQYF,TGCAGTGCTAGAGCCTTCTGGGGCTCCTACGAGCAGTACTTC
TRBV5-6,NA,NA,TRBJ2-1,CASSLLEYEQFF,TGTGCCAGCAGCTTGTTGGAATATGAGCAGTTCTTC
TRBV28,NA,few,TRBJ2-3,CASSLGPGVDTQYF,TGTGCCAGCAGTTTGGGTCCAGGGGTAGATACGCAGTATTTT
TRBV12-3/TRBV12-4,TRBD1,few,TRBJ2-2,CASSGPAGGWNTGELFF,TGTGCCAGCAGTGGACCAGCAGGGGGCTGGAACACCGGGGAGCTGTTTTTT